A single sample gave rise to the 30 T cell receptor beta chains below, sequenced in a study of graft-versus-host responses after intestinal transplantation (dated by TCRdb to the early 2020s). The time point label, read with the paper, signifies: cells obtained before transplantation from donor or recipient. The receptor library was made with the immunoSEQ multiplex PCR assay. The table comes from immuneACCESS by way of TCRdb, which keeps in-frame sequences with V and J called. Part of the clones is missing from these tables; in studies checked, under half for an unresolved V gene and the rest for unknown reasons. A total of tens of thousands of clones appear in this sample, roughly 95% of them only once. The ten largest clonotypes hold over 0.2% of the sample. Their specific antigens are unknown. Specimen: unstimulated CD8+ T cells sorted from spleen or lymph node cells, collected before transplant. The receptors shown here come from a human donor who was the organ donor for an intestinal transplant.

As to this clone: The same CDR3 also results from other DNA sequences found in this sample. The chain is built from TRBV4-3 and TRBJ2-3, with 12 nucleotides matching TRBD2. There are 17 residues in the CDR3. Germline values: CDR1 LGHNA, CDR2 YSLEER. With 5 bases clipped from V and 0 bases from J, the junction kept 6 bases outside the gene matches. CDR3 amino acids: CASSFGLAGSSTDTQYF. CDR3 sequence (DNA): TGCGCCAGCAGCTTTGGACTAGCGGGGTCGAGCACAGATACGCAGTATTTT.

V is TRBV19 and J is TRBJ2-1, with D perhaps matching TRBD2 (6 bases). The ends were cut back, 1 base at V and 6 bases at J, with 7 bases in the middle. The CDR3 is 13 amino acids. CDR1 and CDR2 (germline): LNHDA, SQIVND (reference sequence). CDR3 coding DNA: TGTGCCAGTAGTATAGGACTAGGCAATGAGCAGTTCTTC. Its protein is CASSIGLGNEQFF.

The V gene is TRBV5-7, the J gene TRBJ1-5; D perhaps matches TRBD1 (5 bases). TRBV5-7 is noted as an ORF with a role that remains uncertain. The CDR3 has 17 residues. Trimming took 1 base from V and 5 from J, leaving 19 bases between them. The CDR3 coding sequence is TGTGCCAGCAGCTTGATAAGGGGCGCTTCTCCGCATCAGCCCCAGCATTTT. Residues: CASSLIRGASPHQPQHF.

The rearrangement links TRBV5-4 to TRBJ2-5, with D tentatively TRBD1 (5 bases). The CDR3 runs 13 residues. CDR1 is SGHNT and CDR2 is YYREEE in the germline V gene (reference sequence). V was shortened by 0 bases and J by 3 bases, with 6 bases between the two germline ends. The CDR3 sequence is CASSLATEETQYF. In DNA, the CDR3 is TGTGCCAGCAGCTTGGCGACAGAAGAGACCCAGTACTTC.

There are a few counts of this clone. The chain combines TRBV28 with TRBJ1-3, with 9 bases aligning to TRBD1. Germline CDR1 and CDR2: MDHEN and SYDVKM. Germline trimming cut 3 bases from V and 2 bases from J; bases unmatched to any gene: 2. CDR3 length: 15 residues. The CDR3 DNA follows: TGTGCCAGCAGTTTCGACAGGGGGACTGGAAACACCATATATTTT. Translation: CASSFDRGTGNTIYF.

This clone was detected once. The chain combines TRBV6-5 with TRBJ1-1, with D hard to call. The V and J ends lost 2 bases and 1 base respectively, with 8 bases between them. This CDR3 has 14 residues. Germline V CDR1 and CDR2: MNHEY, SVGAGI. CDR3 bases: TGTGCCAGCAGTTACCGCCCTGAGAACACTGAAGCTTTCTTT. Translation: CASSYRPENTEAFF.

The count of this clone is one. The chain carries TRBV28 and TRBJ2-1, with 8 bases aligning to TRBD1. The germline CDR1 and CDR2 sequences are MDHEN and SYDVKM. CDR3 length: 14 residues. Trimming took 5 bases from V and 8 from J; bases not matched to a gene: 8. The CDR3 region has the DNA TGTGCCAGCAGTCCCTCGGGACAGGCCCATGAGCAGTTCTTC. Its translation is CASSPSGQAHEQFF.

The chain employs TRBV4-3 and TRBJ2-7, with unresolved D. The germline V and J ends were trimmed by 0 bases and 3 bases, with 12 bases remaining between them. Per the germline V gene, CDR1 is LGHNA and CDR2 is YSLEER. This CDR3 contains 15 residues. The CDR3 coding sequence is TGCGCCAGCAGCCAAGATAGGACCTACCACTACGAGCAGTACTTC. It translates to CASSQDRTYHYEQYF.

The rearrangement links TRBV19 to TRBJ2-7; weak D call: TRBD1 (5 bases). CDR1 and CDR2 (germline): LNHDA, SQIVND (reference sequence). The CDR3 loop spans 15 amino acids. Trimming removed 3 bases at V and 1 base at J, with 13 bases between. CDR3 in amino acids: CASSISWGSSYEQYF. Written as DNA, the CDR3 is TGTGCCAGTAGTATCAGCTGGGGCAGTTCCTACGAGCAGTACTTC.

V gene TRBV4-1 combines with J gene TRBJ2-1; the match to TRBD2 covers 8 bases. J gave up 4 bases and V 1 base, and 3 bases lay outside the gene matches. The CDR3 contains 15 residues. CDR1 and CDR2 from the germline V gene are MGHRA and YSYEKL. CDR3 protein: CASSQAGGAYNEQFF. DNA of the CDR3: TGCGCCAGCAGCCAAGCGGGGGGGGCTTACAATGAGCAGTTCTTC.

V gene TRBV10-3 combines with J gene TRBJ1-2, with D possibly TRBD1 on 6 matching bases. This CDR3 has 15 amino acids. V was shortened by 4 bases and J by 6 bases, with 18 bases between the two germline ends. Per the germline V gene, CDR1 is ENHRY and CDR2 is SYGVKD. CDR3: CAISADPGTNDGYTF. CDR3 bases: TGTGCCATCAGTGCGGACCCCGGGACAAATGATGGCTACACCTTC.

The rearrangement joins TRBV27 to TRBJ2-5; 11 bases agree with TRBD2. The CDR3 is 14 amino acids. CDR1 and CDR2 (germline): MNHEY, SMNVEV (reference sequence). With V trimmed by 4 bases and J by 4 bases, 2 bases remained unmatched. The CDR3 coding sequence is TGTGCCAGCAGTTCCGGGACTAGCGGAGAGACCCAGTACTTC. Its translation is CASSSGTSGETQYF.

J is TRBJ1-1 and V is TRBV5-4, with D tentatively TRBD1 (5 bases). Trimming left V 2 bases short and J 4 bases short, with 9 bases between. Looked up from germline, CDR1 is SGHNT and CDR2 is YYREEE (reference sequence). The CDR3 loop spans 13 amino acids. CDR3: CASSFGGGTEAFF. The DNA for the CDR3 is TGTGCCAGCAGCTTTGGGGGAGGCACTGAAGCTTTCTTT.

This clone was detected only once. V gene TRBV2 combines with J gene TRBJ1-2; possibly TRBD1 for D (6 bases). Germline lookup yields CDR1 SNHLY and CDR2 FYNNEI. The CDR3 sequence is 14 residues long. With 1 base removed from V and 4 bases from J, the gap between germline ends came to 10 bases. CDR3 residues: CASSEVDSPYGYTF. Here the CDR3 DNA reads TGTGCCAGCAGTGAAGTGGACAGTCCCTATGGCTACACCTTC.

CDR3 sequence reads: CAIGEGDYMNTEAFF. CDR3 sequence (DNA): TGTGCCATCGGGGAAGGGGACTACATGAACACTGAAGCTTTCTTT. V is TRBV10-3 and J is TRBJ1-1; tentative D call: TRBD1 (5 bases). From germline, CDR1 is ENHRY and CDR2 SYGVKD. Trimming left V 8 bases short and J 0 bases short, with 16 bases between. The CDR3 is made up of 15 amino acids.

The chain has TRBV5-6 and TRBJ1-4; D is unclear. Germline values: CDR1 SGHDT, CDR2 YYEEEE. V shed 3 bases and J shed 7 bases, with 10 bases lying between them. The length of the CDR3 is 13 residues. CDR3: CASSSFRPEKLFF. The DNA for the CDR3 is TGTGCCAGCAGCTCGTTTAGGCCTGAAAAACTGTTTTTT.

The rearrangement joins TRBV4-1 to TRBJ1-6, with D uncertain. Germline V gene lookup returns CDR1 MGHRA and CDR2 YSYEKL. Between the trimmed V and J ends, which lost 6 bases and 6 bases, there was a span of 12 bases. There are 14 residues in the CDR3. CDR3 sequence reads: CASSRPWSNSPLHF. The CDR3 DNA sequence: TGCGCCAGCAGTCGTCCCTGGAGTAATTCACCCCTCCACTTT.

The genes are TRBV7-9 and TRBJ2-7; 7 bases agree with TRBD1. There are 13 residues in the CDR3. With V trimmed by 6 bases and J by 6 bases, 8 bases remained unmatched. CDR1 and CDR2 from the germline V gene are SEHNR and FQNEAQ (reference sequence). CDR3 coding DNA: TGTGCCAGCAGTAGCCCGACAGGGCTCGAGCAGTACTTC. Protein product: CASSSPTGLEQYF.

The chain employs TRBV4-1 and TRBJ1-5; possibly TRBD1 for D (6 bases). The CDR3 contains 17 residues. Germline CDR1 and CDR2: MGHRA and YSYEKL. The V gene lost 0 bases and the J gene lost 6 bases, with 18 bases spanning the gap. CDR3 in amino acids: CASSQDRAGEVSQPQHF. The DNA for the CDR3 is TGCGCCAGCAGCCAAGATCGGGCAGGGGAGGTCAGTCAGCCCCAGCATTTT.

This chain links TRBV10-3 with TRBJ2-3; 10 bases align to TRBD2. CDR1 ENHRY and CDR2 SYGVKD come from the germline V gene. The CDR3 runs to 16 residues. Trimming took 3 bases from V and 5 from J; bases not matched to a gene: 8. The CDR3 sequence: CAISEAGGPVGDTQYF. In DNA, the CDR3 is TGTGCCATCAGTGAAGCGGGGGGGCCCGTGGGAGATACGCAGTATTTT.

The chain recombines TRBV11-3 with TRBJ1-4; D is possibly TRBD1 (5 bases). Trimming removed 4 bases from V and 4 bases from J, with 13 bases in between. The CDR3 contains 15 residues. CDR1 SGHNT and CDR2 YENEEA come from the germline V gene. The CDR3 reads CASSSTDRYNEKLFF. CDR3 bases: TGTGCCAGCAGCTCGACCGACAGATATAATGAAAAACTGTTTTTT.

The chain has TRBV27 and TRBJ2-5; 8 bases are a match to TRBD2. Germline assignment: CDR1 MNHEY and CDR2 SMNVEV (reference sequence). J gave up 0 bases and V 2 bases, and 2 bases lay outside the gene matches. The length of the CDR3 is 15 residues. This chain's CDR3 is CASSLVAGYQETQYF. The CDR3 coding sequence is TGTGCCAGCAGTTTAGTAGCGGGGTACCAAGAGACCCAGTACTTC.

Turning to this clone: The sample carries other DNA sequences with the same CDR3. V usage is TRBV27 and J usage is TRBJ2-7; 11 nucleotides line up with TRBD1. This CDR3 region has 14 residues. From germline, CDR1 is MNHEY and CDR2 SMNVEV (reference sequence). Unmatched junction bases numbered 2, after V lost 4 bases and J lost 3 bases. In DNA form, the CDR3 reads TGTGCCAGCAGTTCGGGGACAGGGGGCTACGAGCAGTACTTC. Protein: CASSSGTGGYEQYF.

This chain joins TRBV29-1 and TRBJ1-1; unclear D gene. Trimming cost V 1 base and J 1 base, with 10 bases left between them. The germline gives CDR1 SQVTM, CDR2 ANQGSEA. This CDR3 is built from 14 residues. This CDR3 is CSVEVLDRNTEAFF. The DNA of the CDR3 is TGCAGCGTTGAAGTCTTAGACCGGAACACTGAAGCTTTCTTT.

The V call is TRBV29-1, the J call TRBJ2-3; D possibly corresponds to TRBD1 (6 bases). Germline V CDR1 and CDR2: SQVTM, ANQGSEA. This CDR3 region has 13 residues. Trimming took 6 bases from V and 2 from J, leaving 12 bases between them. The CDR3 bases are TGCAGCGTGCCGGGACAACTCACAGATACGCAGTATTTT. Translated, it gives CSVPGQLTDTQYF.

The rearrangement joins TRBV2 to TRBJ2-4; D possibly corresponds to TRBD2 (5 bases). The CDR3 runs 15 residues. V shed 0 bases and J shed 0 bases, with 6 bases lying between them. Germline V lookup: CDR1 SNHLY, CDR2 FYNNEI. The CDR3 spells CASSEAEVAKNIQYF. CDR3 DNA: TGTGCCAGCAGTGAAGCGGAGGTAGCCAAAAACATTCAGTACTTC.

The rearrangement joins TRBV6-5 to TRBJ1-2; TRBD1 agrees at 7 bases. CDR1 and CDR2 from the germline V gene are MNHEY and SVGAGI. The CDR3 runs to 15 residues. Trimming took 2 bases from V and 4 from J; bases not matched to a gene: 7. As DNA, the CDR3 is TGTGCCAGCAGTTACGACAGGGAGGAGGGCTATGGCTACACCTTC. Its protein is CASSYDREEGYGYTF.

This rearrangement joins TRBV30 to TRBJ2-3; D is ambiguous. Trimming took off 5 bases at V and 1 base at J, with 16 bases between the two ends. Germline-derived CDR1 and CDR2 are GTSNPN and SVGIG (reference sequence). This CDR3 is 15 amino acids long. This CDR3 is CAWAERWYGTDTQYF. As DNA, the CDR3 is TGTGCCTGGGCAGAACGGTGGTATGGCACAGATACGCAGTATTTT.

This chain uses TRBV6-5 with TRBJ2-7; 10 nucleotides align to TRBD1. The trim removed 2 bases at V and 1 base at J, leaving 2 bases unmatched. The germline CDR1 and CDR2 sequences are MNHEY and SVGAGI. The CDR3 covers 15 residues. The CDR3 coding sequence is TGTGCCAGCAGTTACCGGACAGGGGGGTCCTACGAGCAGTACTTC. Translation: CASSYRTGGSYEQYF.

The J gene is TRBJ2-7, the V gene TRBV4-1, with D hard to call. The V gene's germline CDR1 is MGHRA and CDR2 YSYEKL. V lost 4 bases, J lost 0 bases, and 4 bases lay in between. The CDR3 totals 12 residues. The CDR3 sequence: CASSPNSYEQYF. The CDR3, as DNA: TGCGCCAGCAGCCCCAACTCCTACGAGCAGTACTTC.